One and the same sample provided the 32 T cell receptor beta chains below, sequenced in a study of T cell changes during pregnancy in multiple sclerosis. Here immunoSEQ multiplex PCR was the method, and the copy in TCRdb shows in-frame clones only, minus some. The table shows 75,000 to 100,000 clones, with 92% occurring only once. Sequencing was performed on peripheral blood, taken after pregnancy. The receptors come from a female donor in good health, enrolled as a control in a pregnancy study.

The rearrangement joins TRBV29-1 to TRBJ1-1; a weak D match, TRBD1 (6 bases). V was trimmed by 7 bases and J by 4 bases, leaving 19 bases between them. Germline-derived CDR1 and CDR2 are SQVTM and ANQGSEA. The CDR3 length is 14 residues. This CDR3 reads CSGDNVIMGTEAFF. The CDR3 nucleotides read TGCAGCGGGGACAACGTGATCATGGGCACTGAAGCTTTCTTT.

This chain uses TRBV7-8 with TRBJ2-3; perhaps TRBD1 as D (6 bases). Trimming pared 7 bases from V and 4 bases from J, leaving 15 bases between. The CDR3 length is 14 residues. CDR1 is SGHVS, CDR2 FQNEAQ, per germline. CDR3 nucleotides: TGTGCCAGCAACGACAGGAAAAAACCAGATACGCAGTATTTT. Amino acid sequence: CASNDRKKPDTQYF.

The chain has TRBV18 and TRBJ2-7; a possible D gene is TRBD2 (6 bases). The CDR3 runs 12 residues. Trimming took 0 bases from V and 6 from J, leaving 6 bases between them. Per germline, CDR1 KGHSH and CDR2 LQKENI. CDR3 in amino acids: CASSPPGGEQYF. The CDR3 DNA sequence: TGTGCCAGCTCACCACCGGGGGGCGAGCAGTACTTC.

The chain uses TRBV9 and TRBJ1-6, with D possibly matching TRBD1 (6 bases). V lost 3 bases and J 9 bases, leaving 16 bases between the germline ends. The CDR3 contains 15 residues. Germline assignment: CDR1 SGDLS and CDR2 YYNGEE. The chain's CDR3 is CASSAQGSGVSPLHF. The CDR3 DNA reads TGTGCCAGCAGCGCACAGGGAAGCGGTGTTTCACCCCTCCACTTT. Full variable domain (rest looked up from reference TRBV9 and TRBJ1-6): DSGVTQTPKHLITATGQRVTLRCSPRSGDLSVYWYQQSLDQGLQFLIQYYNGEERAKGNILERFSAQQFPDLHSELNLSSLELGDSALYFCASSAQGSGVSPLHFGNGTRLTVT.

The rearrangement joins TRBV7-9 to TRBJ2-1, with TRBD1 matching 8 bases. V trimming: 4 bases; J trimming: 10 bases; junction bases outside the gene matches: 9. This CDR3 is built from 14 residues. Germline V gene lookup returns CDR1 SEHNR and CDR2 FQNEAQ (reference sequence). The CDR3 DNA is TGTGCCAGCAGCTACTCAGGGGGCGGGAACGAGCAGTTCTTC. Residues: CASSYSGGGNEQFF.

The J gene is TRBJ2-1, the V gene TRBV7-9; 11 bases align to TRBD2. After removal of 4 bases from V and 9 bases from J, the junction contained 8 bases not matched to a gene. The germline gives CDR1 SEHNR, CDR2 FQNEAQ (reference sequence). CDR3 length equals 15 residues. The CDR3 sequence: CASSSVAGGWGEQFF. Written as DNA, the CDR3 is TGTGCCAGCAGCTCGGTAGCGGGGGGGTGGGGTGAGCAGTTCTTC.

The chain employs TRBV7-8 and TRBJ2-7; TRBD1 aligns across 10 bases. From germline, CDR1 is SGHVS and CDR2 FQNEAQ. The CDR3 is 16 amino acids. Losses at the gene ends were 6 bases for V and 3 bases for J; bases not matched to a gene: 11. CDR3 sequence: CASRLRPGQGFYEQYF. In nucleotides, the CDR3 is TGTGCCAGCAGGTTAAGGCCGGGACAGGGGTTCTACGAGCAGTACTTC.

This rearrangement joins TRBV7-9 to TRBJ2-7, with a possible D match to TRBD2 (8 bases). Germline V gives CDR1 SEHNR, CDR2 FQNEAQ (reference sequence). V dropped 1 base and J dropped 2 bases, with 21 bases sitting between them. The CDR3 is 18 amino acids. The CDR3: CASSLGLEGAGGTYEQYF. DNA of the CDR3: TGTGCCAGCAGCTTAGGTCTAGAGGGGGCGGGAGGCACCTACGAGCAGTACTTC.

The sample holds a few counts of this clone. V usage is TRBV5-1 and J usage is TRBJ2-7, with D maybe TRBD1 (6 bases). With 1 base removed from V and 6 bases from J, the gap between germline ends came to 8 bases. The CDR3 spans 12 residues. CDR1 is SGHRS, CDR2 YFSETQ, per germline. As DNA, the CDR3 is TGCGCCAGCAGCTTGACAGGGACCGAGCAGTACTTC. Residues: CASSLTGTEQYF.

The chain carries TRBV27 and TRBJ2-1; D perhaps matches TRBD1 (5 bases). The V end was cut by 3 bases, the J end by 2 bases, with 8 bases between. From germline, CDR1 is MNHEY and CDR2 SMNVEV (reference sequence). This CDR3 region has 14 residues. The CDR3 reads CASSFWGTYNEQFF. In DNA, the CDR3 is TGTGCCAGCAGTTTCTGGGGCACCTACAATGAGCAGTTCTTC.

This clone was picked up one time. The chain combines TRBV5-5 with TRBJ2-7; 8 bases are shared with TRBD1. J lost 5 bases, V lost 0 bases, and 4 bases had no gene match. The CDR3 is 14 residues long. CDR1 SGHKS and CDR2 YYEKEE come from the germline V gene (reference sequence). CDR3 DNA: TGTGCCAGCAGCTTGGCTCCAGGGGGCGACGAGCAGTACTTC. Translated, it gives CASSLAPGGDEQYF.

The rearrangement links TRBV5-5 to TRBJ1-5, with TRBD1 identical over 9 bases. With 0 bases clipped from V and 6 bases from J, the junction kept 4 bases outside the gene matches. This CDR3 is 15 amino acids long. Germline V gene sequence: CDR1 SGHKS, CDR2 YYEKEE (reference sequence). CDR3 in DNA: TGTGCCAGCAGCTTGGTCGACAGGGGGAGTCAGCCCCAGCATTTT. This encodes CASSLVDRGSQPQHF.

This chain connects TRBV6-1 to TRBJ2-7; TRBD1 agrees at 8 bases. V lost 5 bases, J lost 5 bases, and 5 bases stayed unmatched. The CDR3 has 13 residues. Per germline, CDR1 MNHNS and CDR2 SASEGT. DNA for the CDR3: TGTGCCAGCAGTCCCGGACAGGGCCACGAGCAGTACTTC. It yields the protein CASSPGQGHEQYF.

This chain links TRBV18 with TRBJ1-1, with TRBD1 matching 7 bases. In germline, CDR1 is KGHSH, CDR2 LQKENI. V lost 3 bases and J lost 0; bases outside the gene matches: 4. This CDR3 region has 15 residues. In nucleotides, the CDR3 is TGTGCCAGCTCACCGACGGGACAGCTGAACACTGAAGCTTTCTTT. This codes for CASSPTGQLNTEAFF.

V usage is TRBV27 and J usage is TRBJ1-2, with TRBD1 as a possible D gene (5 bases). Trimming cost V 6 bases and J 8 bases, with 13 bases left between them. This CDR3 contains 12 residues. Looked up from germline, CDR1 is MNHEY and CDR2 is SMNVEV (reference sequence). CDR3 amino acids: CASSKPGWGYTF. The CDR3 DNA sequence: TGTGCCAGCAGCAAACCAGGGTGGGGCTACACCTTC.

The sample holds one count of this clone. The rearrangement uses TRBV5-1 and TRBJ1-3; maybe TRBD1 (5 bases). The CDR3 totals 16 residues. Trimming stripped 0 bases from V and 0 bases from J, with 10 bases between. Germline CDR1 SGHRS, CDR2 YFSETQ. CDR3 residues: CASSLDRPSSGNTIYF. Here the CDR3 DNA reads TGCGCCAGCAGCTTGGACAGGCCCAGCTCTGGAAACACCATATATTTT.

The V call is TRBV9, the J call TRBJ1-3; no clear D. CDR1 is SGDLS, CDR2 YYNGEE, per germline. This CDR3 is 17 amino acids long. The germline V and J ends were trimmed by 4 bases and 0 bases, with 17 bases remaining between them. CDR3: CASSPREAPISGNTIYF. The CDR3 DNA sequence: TGTGCCAGCAGCCCCCGGGAGGCACCCATCTCTGGAAACACCATATATTTT.

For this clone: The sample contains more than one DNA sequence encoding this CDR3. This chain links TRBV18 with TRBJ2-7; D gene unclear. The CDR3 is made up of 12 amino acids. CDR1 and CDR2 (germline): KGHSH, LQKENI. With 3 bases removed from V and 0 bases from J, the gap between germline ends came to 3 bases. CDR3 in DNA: TGTGCCAGCTCACCTAGCTCCTACGAGCAGTACTTC. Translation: CASSPSSYEQYF.

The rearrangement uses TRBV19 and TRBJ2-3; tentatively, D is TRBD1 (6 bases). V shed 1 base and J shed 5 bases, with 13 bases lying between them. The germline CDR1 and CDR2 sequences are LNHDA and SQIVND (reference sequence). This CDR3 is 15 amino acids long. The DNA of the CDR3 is TGTGCCAGTAGTATAGGCAGGGGATTTGGAGATACGCAGTATTTT. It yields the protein CASSIGRGFGDTQYF.

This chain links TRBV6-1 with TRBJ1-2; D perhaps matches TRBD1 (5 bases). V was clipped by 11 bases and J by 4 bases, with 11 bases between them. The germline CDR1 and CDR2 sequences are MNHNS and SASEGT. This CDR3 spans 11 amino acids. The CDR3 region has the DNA TGTGCCGCGACAGTGGGCTATGGCTACACCTTC. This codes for CAATVGYGYTF.

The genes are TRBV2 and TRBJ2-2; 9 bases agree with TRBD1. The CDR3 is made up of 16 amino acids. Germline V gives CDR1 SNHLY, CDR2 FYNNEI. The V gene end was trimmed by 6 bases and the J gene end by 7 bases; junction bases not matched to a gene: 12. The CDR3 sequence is CASRTPRDRENGELFF. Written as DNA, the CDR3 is TGTGCCAGCAGGACCCCTAGGGACAGGGAGAACGGGGAGCTGTTTTTT. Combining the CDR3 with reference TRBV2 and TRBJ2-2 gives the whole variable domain EPEVTQTPSHQVTQMGQEVILRCVPISNHLYFYWYRQILGQKVEFLVSFYNNEISEKSEIFDDQFSVERPDGSNFTLKIRSTKLEDSAMYFCASRTPRDRENGELFFGEGSRLTVL.

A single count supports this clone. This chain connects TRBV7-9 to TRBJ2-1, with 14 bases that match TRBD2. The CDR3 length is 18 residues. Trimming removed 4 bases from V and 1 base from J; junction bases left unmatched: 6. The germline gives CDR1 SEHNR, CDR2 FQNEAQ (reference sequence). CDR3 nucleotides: TGTGCCAGCAGCTCTGGACTAGCGGGGGGAGGATCCTACAATGAGCAGTTCTTC. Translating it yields CASSSGLAGGGSYNEQFF.

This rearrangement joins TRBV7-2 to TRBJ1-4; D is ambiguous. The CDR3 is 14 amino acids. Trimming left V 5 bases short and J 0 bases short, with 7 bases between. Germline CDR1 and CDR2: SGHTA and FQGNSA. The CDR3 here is CASSRVSTNEKLFF. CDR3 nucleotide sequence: TGTGCCAGCAGCCGCGTTTCAACTAATGAAAAACTGTTTTTT.

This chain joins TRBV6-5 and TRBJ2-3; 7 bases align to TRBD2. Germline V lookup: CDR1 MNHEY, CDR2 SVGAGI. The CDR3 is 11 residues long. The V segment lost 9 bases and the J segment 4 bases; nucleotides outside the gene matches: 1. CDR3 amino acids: CASSGSDTQYF. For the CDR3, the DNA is TGTGCCAGTAGCGGGTCAGATACGCAGTATTTT.

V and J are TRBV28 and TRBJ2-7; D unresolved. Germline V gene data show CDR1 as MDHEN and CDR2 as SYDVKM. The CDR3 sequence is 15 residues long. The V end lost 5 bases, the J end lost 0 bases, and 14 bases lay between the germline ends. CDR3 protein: CASSAPGLSSYEQYF. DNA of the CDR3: TGTGCCAGCAGTGCCCCCGGGTTGAGCTCCTACGAGCAGTACTTC.

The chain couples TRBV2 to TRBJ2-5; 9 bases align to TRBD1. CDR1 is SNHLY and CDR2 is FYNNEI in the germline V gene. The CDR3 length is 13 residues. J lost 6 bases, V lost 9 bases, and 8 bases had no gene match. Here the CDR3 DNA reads TGTGCCAGACGGGACAGGGTGGTAAAGACCCAGTACTTC. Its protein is CARRDRVVKTQYF.

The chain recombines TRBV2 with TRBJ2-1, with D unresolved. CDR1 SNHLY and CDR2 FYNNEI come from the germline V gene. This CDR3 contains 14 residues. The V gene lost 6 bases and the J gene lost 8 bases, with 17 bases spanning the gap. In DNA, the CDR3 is TGTGCCAGCAGATCCCTCCTAGGTATCGATGAGCAGTTCTTC. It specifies CASRSLLGIDEQFF. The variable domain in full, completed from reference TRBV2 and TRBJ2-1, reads EPEVTQTPSHQVTQMGQEVILRCVPISNHLYFYWYRQILGQKVEFLVSFYNNEISEKSEIFDDQFSVERPDGSNFTLKIRSTKLEDSAMYFCASRSLLGIDEQFFGPGTRLTVL.

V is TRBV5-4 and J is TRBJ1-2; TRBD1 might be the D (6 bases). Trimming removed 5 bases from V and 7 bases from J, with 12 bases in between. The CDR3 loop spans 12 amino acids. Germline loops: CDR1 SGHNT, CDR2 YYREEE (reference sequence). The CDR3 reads CASSSTGPGYTF. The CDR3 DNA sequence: TGTGCCAGCAGTTCAACAGGGCCTGGCTACACCTTC.

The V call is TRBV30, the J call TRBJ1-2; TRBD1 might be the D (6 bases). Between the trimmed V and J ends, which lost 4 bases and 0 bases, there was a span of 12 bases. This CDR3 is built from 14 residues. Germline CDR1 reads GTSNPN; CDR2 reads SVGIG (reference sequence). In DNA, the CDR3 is TGTGCCTGGACAGGGGCTAAGTCTAACTATGGCTACACCTTC. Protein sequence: CAWTGAKSNYGYTF.

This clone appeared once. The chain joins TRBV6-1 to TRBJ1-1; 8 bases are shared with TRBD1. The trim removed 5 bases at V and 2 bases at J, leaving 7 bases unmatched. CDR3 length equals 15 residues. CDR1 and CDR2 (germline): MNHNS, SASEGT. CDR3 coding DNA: TGTGCCAGCAGTAAAGGACAGGGCCAAAACACTGAAGCTTTCTTT. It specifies CASSKGQGQNTEAFF.

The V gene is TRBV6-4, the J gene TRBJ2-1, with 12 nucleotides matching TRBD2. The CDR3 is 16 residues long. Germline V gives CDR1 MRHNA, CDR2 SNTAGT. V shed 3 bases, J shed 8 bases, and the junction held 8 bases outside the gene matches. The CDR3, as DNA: TGTGCCAGCAGTGAGTCCTCTAGCGGGGGGGCCGATGAGCAGTTCTTC. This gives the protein CASSESSSGGADEQFF.

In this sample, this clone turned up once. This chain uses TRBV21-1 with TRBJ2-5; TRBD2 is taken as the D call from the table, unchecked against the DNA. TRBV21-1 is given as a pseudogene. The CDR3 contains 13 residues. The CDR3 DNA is TGTGCCAGCAGCTCCGGGTCTCAAGAGACCCAGTACTTC. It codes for CASSSGSQETQYF.